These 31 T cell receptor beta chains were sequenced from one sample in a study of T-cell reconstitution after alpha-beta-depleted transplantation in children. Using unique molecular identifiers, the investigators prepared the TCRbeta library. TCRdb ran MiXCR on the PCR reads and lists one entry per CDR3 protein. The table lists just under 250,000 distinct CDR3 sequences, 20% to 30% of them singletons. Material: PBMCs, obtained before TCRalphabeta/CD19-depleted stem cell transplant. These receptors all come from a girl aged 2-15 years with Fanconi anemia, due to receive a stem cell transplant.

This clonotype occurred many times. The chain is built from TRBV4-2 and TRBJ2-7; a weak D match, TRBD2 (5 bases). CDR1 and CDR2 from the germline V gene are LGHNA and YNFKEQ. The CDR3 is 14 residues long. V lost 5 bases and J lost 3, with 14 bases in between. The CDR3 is CASSRFSEFYEQYF. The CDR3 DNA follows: TGTGCCAGCAGCAGATTTAGCGAATTCTACGAGCAGTACTTC.

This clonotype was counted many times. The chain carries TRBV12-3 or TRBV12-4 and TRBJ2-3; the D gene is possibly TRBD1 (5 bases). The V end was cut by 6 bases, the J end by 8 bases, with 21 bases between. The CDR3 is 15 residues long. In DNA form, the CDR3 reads TGTGCCAGCAGGTTTTACAGGCTGACCCACACTACGCAGTATTTT. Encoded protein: CASRFYRLTHTTQYF.

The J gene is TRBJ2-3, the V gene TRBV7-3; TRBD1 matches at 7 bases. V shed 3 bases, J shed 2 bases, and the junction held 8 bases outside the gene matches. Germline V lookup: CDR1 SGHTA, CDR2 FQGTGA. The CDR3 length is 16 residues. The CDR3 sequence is CASSFLPGQSTDTQYF. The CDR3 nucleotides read TGTGCCAGCAGCTTTCTTCCGGGACAGTCCACAGATACGCAGTATTTT.

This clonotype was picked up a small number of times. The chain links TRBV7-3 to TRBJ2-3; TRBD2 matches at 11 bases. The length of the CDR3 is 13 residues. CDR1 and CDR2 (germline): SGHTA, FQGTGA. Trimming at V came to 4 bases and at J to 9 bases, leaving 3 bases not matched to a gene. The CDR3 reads CASSSRTSGTQYF. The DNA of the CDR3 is TGTGCCAGCAGCTCCCGGACTAGCGGGACGCAGTATTTT. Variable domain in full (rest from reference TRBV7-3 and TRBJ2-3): GAGVSQTPSNKVTEKGKYVELRCDPISGHTALYWYRQSLGQGPEFLIYFQGTGAADDSGLPNDRFFAVRPEGSVSTLKIQRTERGDSAVYLCASSSRTSGTQYFGPGTRLTVL.

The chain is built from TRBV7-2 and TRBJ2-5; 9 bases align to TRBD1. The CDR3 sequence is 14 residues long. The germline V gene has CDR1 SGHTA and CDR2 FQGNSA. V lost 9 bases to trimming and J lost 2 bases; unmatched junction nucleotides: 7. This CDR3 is CASCRDREQETQYF. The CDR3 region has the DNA TGTGCCAGTTGCCGGGACAGGGAGCAAGAGACCCAGTACTTC.

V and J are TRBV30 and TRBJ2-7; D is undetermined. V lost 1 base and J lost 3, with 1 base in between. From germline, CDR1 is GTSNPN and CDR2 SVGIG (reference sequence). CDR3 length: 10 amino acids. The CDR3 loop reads CAWSGYEQYF. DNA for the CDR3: TGTGCCTGGAGTGGCTACGAGCAGTACTTC. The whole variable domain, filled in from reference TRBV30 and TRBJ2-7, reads SQTIHQWPATLVQPVGSPLSLECTVEGTSNPNLYWYRQAAGRGLQLLFYSVGIGQISSEVPQNLSASRPQDRQFILSSKKLLLSDSGFYLCAWSGYEQYFGPGTRLTVT.

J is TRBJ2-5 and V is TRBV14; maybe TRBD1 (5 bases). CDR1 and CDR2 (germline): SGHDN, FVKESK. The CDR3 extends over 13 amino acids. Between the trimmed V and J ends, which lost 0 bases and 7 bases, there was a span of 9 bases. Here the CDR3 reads CASSQDLQGTQYF. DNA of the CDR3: TGTGCCAGCAGCCAAGACCTCCAGGGGACCCAGTACTTC.

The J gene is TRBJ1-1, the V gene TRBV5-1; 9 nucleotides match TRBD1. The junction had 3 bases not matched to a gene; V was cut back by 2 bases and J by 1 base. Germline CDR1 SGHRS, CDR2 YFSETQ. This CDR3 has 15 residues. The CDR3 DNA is TGCGCCAGCAGCTTTACAGGGGGCGAGAACACTGAAGCTTTCTTT. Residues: CASSFTGGENTEAFF.

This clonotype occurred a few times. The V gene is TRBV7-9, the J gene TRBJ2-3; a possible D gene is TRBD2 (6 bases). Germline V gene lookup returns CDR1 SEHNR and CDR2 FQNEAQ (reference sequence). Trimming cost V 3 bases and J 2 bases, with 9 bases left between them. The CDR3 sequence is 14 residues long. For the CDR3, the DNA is TGTGCCAGCAGCTTCAAGCGGGTCACAGATACGCAGTATTTT. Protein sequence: CASSFKRVTDTQYF.

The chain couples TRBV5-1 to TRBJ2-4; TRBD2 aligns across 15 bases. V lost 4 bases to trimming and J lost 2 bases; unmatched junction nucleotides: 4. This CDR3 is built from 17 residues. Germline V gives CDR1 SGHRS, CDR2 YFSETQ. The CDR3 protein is CASSPGTSGRPKNIQYF. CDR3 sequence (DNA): TGCGCCAGCAGCCCCGGGACTAGCGGGAGGCCCAAAAACATTCAGTACTTC. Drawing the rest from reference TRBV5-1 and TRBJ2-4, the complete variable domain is KAGVTQTPRYLIKTRGQQVTLSCSPISGHRSVSWYQQTPGQGLQFLFEYFSETQRNKGNFPGRFSGRQFSNSRSEMNVSTLELGDSALYLCASSPGTSGRPKNIQYFGAGTRLSVL.

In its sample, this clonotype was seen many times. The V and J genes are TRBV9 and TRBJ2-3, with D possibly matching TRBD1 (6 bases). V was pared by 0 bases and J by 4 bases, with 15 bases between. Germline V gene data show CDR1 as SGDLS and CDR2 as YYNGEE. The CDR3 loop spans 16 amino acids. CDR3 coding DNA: TGTGCCAGCAGCGTAGTTGGGGGCGCGGTGGCAGATACGCAGTATTTT. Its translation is CASSVVGGAVADTQYF.

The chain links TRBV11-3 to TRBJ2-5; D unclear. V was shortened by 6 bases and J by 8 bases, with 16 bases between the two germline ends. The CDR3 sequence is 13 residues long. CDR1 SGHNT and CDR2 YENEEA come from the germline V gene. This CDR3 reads CASSETASQTQYF. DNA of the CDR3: TGTGCCAGCAGTGAAACGGCCAGTCAAACCCAGTACTTC.

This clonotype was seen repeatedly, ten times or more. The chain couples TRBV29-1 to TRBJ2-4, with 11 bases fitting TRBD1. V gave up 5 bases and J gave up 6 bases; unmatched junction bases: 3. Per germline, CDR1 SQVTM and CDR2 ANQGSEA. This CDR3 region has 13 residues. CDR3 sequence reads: CSVSDRGRNIQYF. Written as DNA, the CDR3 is TGCAGCGTTTCGGACAGGGGGCGAAACATTCAGTACTTC.

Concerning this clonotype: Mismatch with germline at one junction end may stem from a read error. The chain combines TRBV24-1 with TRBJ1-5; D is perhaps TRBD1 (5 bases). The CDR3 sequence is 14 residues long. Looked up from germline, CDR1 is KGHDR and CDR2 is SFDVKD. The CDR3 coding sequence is TGTACCACCAGTCGGAGGGGTGCGAATCAGCCCCAGCATTTT. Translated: CTTSRRGANQPQHF.

The CDR3 loop is CATSDFSGAGLIHNEQFF. The CDR3 nucleotides read TGTGCCACCAGTGATTTCTCAGGAGCCGGTCTCATCCACAATGAGCAGTTCTTC. J is TRBJ2-1 and V is TRBV24-1; D not certain. The germline V gene has CDR1 KGHDR and CDR2 SFDVKD. Trimming pared 1 base from V and 5 bases from J, leaving 20 bases between. The CDR3 has 18 amino acids.

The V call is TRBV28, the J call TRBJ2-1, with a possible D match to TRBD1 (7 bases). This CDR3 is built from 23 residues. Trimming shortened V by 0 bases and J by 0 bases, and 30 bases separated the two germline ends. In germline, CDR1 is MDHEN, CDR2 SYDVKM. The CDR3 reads CASSLWATGNDASALSSYNEQFF. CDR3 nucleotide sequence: TGTGCCAGCAGTTTATGGGCGACAGGGAATGACGCTAGCGCCCTAAGCTCCTACAATGAGCAGTTCTTC.

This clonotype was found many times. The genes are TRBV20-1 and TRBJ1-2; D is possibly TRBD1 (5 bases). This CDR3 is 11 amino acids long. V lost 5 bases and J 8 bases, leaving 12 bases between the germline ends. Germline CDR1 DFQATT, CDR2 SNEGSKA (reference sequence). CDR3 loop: CSAAGRGGYTF. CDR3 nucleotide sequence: TGCAGTGCTGCAGGGCGAGGGGGCTACACCTTC.

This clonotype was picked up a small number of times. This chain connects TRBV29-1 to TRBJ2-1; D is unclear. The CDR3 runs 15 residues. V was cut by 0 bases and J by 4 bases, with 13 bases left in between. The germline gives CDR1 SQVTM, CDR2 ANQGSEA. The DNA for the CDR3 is TGCAGCGTTGAAGATCCGCGGTACCCTTACAATGAGCAGTTCTTC. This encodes CSVEDPRYPYNEQFF.

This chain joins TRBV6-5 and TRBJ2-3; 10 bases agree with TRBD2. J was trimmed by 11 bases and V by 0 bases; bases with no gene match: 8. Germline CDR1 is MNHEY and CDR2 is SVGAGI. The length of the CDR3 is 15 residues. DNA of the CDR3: TGTGCCAGCAGTTACTCTGAGCTAGCGGGGGCATTGCAGTATTTT. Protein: CASSYSELAGALQYF.

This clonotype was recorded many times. This CDR3 reads CSVEDPLSGTYNEQFF. CDR3 coding DNA: TGCAGCGTTGAAGATCCTCTCAGCGGAACCTACAATGAGCAGTTCTTC. This chain uses TRBV29-1 with TRBJ2-1, with a weak D call TRBD2 (5 bases). Trimming left V 0 bases short and J 2 bases short, with 14 bases between. From germline, CDR1 is SQVTM and CDR2 ANQGSEA. The CDR3 spans 16 residues.

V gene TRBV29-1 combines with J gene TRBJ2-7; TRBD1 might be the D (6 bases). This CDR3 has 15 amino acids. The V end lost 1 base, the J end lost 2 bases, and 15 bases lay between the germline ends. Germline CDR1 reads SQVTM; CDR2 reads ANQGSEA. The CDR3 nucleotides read TGCAGCGTTGAAGGGACAAAAAAGGGGGCCTACGAGCAGTACTTC. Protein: CSVEGTKKGAYEQYF.

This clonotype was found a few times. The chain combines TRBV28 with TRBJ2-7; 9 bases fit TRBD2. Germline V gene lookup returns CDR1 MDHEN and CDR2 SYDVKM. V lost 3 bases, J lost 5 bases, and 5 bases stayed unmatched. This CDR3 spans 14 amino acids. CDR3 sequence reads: CASSLIGTSHEQYF. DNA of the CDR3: TGTGCCAGCAGTTTGATCGGGACTAGCCACGAGCAGTACTTC.

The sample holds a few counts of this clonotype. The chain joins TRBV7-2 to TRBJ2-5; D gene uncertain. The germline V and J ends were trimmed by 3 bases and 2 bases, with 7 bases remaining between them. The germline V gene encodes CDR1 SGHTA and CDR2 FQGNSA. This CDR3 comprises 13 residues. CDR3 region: CASSFLVQETQYF. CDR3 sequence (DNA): TGTGCCAGCAGCTTCCTAGTGCAAGAGACCCAGTACTTC.

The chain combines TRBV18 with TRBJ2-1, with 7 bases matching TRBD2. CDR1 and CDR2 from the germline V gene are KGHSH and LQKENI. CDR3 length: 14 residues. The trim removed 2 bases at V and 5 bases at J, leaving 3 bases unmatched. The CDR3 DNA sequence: TGTGCCAGCTCACCAGCGGGAGTCAACAATGAGCAGTTCTTC. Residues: CASSPAGVNNEQFF.

Here the CDR3 DNA reads TGCAGTGAGGGAGGACAGTCAGAGACCCAGTACTTC. Translation gives CSEGGQSETQYF. J is TRBJ2-5 and V is TRBV20-1; D tentatively reads TRBD1 or TRBD2 (6 bases each). Germline CDR1 and CDR2: DFQATT and SNEGSKA (reference sequence). Trimming removed 7 bases at V and 4 bases at J, with 13 bases between. There are 12 residues in the CDR3.

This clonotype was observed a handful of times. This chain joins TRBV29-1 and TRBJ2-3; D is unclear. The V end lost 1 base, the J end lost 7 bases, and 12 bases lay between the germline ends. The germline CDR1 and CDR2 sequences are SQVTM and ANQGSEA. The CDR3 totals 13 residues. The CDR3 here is CSVEVVWINTQYF. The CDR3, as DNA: TGCAGCGTTGAAGTGGTCTGGATTAATACGCAGTATTTT.

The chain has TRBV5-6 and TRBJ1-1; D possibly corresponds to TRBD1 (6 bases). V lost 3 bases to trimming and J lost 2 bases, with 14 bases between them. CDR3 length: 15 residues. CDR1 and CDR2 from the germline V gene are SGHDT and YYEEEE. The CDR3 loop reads CASSSMRGTNTEAFF. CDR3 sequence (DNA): TGTGCCAGCAGCTCTATGAGGGGGACTAACACTGAAGCTTTCTTT.

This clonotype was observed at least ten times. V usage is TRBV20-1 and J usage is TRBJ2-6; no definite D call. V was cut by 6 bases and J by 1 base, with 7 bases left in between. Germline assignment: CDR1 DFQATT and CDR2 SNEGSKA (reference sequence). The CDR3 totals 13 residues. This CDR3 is CSADPSGANVLTF. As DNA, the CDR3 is TGCAGTGCCGATCCTTCTGGGGCCAACGTCCTGACTTTC.

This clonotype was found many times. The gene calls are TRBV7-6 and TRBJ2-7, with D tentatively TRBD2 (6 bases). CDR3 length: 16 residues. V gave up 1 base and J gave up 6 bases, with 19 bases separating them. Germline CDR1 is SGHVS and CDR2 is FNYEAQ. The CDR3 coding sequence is TGTGCCAGCAGCTTAGTAAGCCGAGCGGGCACGGTCGAGCAGTACTTC. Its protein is CASSLVSRAGTVEQYF.

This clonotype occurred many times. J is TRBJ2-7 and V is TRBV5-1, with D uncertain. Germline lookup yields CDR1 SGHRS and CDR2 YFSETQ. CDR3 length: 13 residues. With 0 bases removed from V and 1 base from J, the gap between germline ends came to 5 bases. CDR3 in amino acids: CASSLAQSYEQYF. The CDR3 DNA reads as TGCGCCAGCAGCTTGGCACAGTCCTACGAGCAGTACTTC.

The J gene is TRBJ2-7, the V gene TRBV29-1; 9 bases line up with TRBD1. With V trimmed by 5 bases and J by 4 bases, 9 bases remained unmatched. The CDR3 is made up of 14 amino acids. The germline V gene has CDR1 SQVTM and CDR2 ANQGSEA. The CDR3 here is CSVKPGQGKYEQYF. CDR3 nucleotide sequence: TGCAGCGTTAAACCGGGACAGGGAAAGTACGAGCAGTACTTC.